This TCR beta chain was sequenced in a study of OX40 agonist ivuxolimab in advanced cancers. Study-level information: All patients had ivuxolimab intravenously every 2 weeks at 0.01 to 10 mg/kg. It was permissible to have had prior anti-PD-1, anti-PD-L1 or anti-CTLA-4 therapy, and around 43% had some. Whole-study findings and limits: Normalized T-cell clonal expansion was also low in some nonresponders.

About this clone itself: The antigen is undetermined.

CDR3 length: 17 residues. Germline loops: CDR1 SNHLY, CDR2 FYNNEI. The junction had 8 bases not matched to a gene; V was cut back by 0 bases and J by 6 bases. Repertoires were generated with immunoSEQ multiplex PCR, while TCRdb's copy carries only in-frame clones and drops some. The sample contains about 45,000 clones, approximately 91% of which appear only once. The sequences come from CD4+ or CD8+ T cells sorted from blood, collected in a trial of the OX40 agonist ivuxolimab. The TCR originated in an adult with an advanced solid tumor such as melanoma, head and neck, liver or kidney cancer. The V gene is TRBV2, the J gene TRBJ1-5; 10 bases align to TRBD1. The CDR3 DNA follows: TGTGCCAGCAGTGAAGCGCTTAGGGACAGGGGATCTCAGCCCCAGCATTTT. As protein: CASSEALRDRGSQPQHF.